These T cell receptor beta chains were read from a single sample in a study of cytomegalovirus exposure and HLA in healthy donors. The data were produced by immunoSEQ multiplex PCR, yet TCRdb's version contains in-frame clones alone and is incomplete. The sample shows 120,000 or so clones, about two thirds of them seen only once. The material sequenced was PBMCs. The receptors here all came from a man aged 25-45 years in good health and CMV-seronegative. Each CDR3 is given with its conserved first and last residue. A D gene is named only where the DNA matches it firmly. A row's size may be missing; if present it is once, few, many or a size class.

D gene,clone size,V gene,CDR3 length,J gene,CDR3 protein,CDR3 DNA
TRBD1,.,TRBV7-7,14,TRBJ2-5,CASSSDRAGGTQYF,TGTGCCAGCAGCTCGGACAGGGCAGGAGGGACCCAGTACTTC
TRBD1,.,TRBV5-8,14,TRBJ2-7,CASSLGGVYYEQYF,TGTGCCAGCAGTCTAGGGGGCGTTTACTACGAGCAGTACTTC
.,.,TRBV30,12,TRBJ2-1,CAWCPGDNEQFF,TGTGCCTGGTGTCCGGGGGACAATGAGCAGTTCTTC
TRBD2,.,TRBV7-3,15,TRBJ2-1,CASSTRGGGYNEQFF,TGTGCCAGCAGCACGCGGGGGGGCGGCTACAATGAGCAGTTCTTC
TRBD1,few,TRBV28,16,TRBJ2-7,CASSLAGWDRGNEQYF,TGTGCCAGCAGCTTGGCTGGATGGGACAGGGGGAACGAGCAGTACTTC
.,.,TRBV5-6,16,TRBJ2-1,CASSFATGQPYNEQFF,TGTGCCAGCAGCTTCGCCACGGGACAACCGTACAATGAGCAGTTCTTC
.,few,TRBV7-8,16,TRBJ2-4,CASSDLPYLAKNIQYF,TGTGCCAGCAGCGATTTGCCCTATCTAGCCAAAAACATTCAGTACTTC
.,.,TRBV10-3,16,TRBJ2-7,CAISEAQGFRRYEQYF,TGTGCCATCAGTGAGGCTCAGGGGTTCAGGCGGTACGAGCAGTACTTC
TRBD2,.,TRBV7-3,14,TRBJ2-5,CASSRGGRGETQYF,TGTGCCAGCAGCCGCGGGGGGCGGGGGGAGACCCAGTACTTC
TRBD1,once,TRBV10-1,13,TRBJ2-5,CASSAGQWGTQYF,TGCGCCAGCAGTGCGGGACAGTGGGGGACCCAGTACTTC
.,.,TRBV4-2,13,TRBJ2-3,CASSRGSGDTQYF,TGTGCCAGCAGCCGAGGAAGTGGAGATACGCAGTATTTT
.,.,TRBV6-5,14,TRBJ2-7,CASSYGQGIYEQYF,TGTGCCAGCAGTTACGGGCAGGGAATCTACGAGCAGTACTTC
.,.,TRBV2,16,TRBJ1-4,CASRPRRTFSNEKLFF,TGTGCCAGCAGGCCTAGACGGACTTTTTCTAATGAAAAACTGTTTTTT
TRBD1,.,TRBV7-3,17,TRBJ2-1,CASSLTVAGQGANEQFF,TGTGCCAGCAGCTTAACTGTAGCGGGACAGGGGGCTAACGAGCAGTTCTTC
.,.,TRBV5-5,13,TRBJ1-1,CASSLPQEAEAFF,TGTGCCAGCAGTCTTCCCCAAGAGGCTGAAGCTTTCTTT
.,.,TRBV18,15,TRBJ2-2,CASSTRQLEAGELFF,TGTGCCAGCTCAACAAGGCAGCTCGAGGCCGGGGAGCTGTTTTTT
.,.,TRBV18,16,TRBJ1-1,CASSPPKMGGDTEAFF,TGTGCCAGCTCACCACCCAAAATGGGGGGGGACACTGAAGCTTTCTTT
.,.,TRBV28,16,TRBJ1-1,CASDPRRGSRSTEAFF,TGTGCCAGCGATCCTCGAAGGGGCTCGCGAAGCACTGAAGCTTTCTTT
.,.,TRBV7-8,13,TRBJ1-2,CASSLEQDYGYTF,TGTGCCAGCAGCTTAGAACAGGACTATGGCTACACCTTC
TRBD1,.,TRBV4-2,15,TRBJ1-2,CASSDRTGAEAGYTF,TGTGCCAGCAGTGACCGAACAGGGGCCGAAGCTGGCTACACCTTC
TRBD1,.,TRBV28,14,TRBJ2-7,CASTRGTGGVEQYF,TGTGCCAGCACAAGGGGGACAGGGGGCGTTGAGCAGTACTTC
.,.,TRBV4-3,16,TRBJ2-1,CASSQDKRTDLLGQFF,TGCGCCAGCAGCCAAGATAAGAGGACAGACCTCCTAGGGCAGTTCTTC
TRBD2,.,TRBV14,17,TRBJ2-3,CASSPPGGGLSTDTQYF,TGTGCCAGCAGCCCCCCGGGCGGGGGGCTTTCCACAGATACGCAGTATTTT
.,.,TRBV5-4,14,TRBJ1-2,CASSLGGTRYGYTF,TGTGCCAGCAGCTTAGGCGGGACTCGCTATGGCTACACCTTC
.,.,TRBV4-1,15,TRBJ1-4,CASSHPGFALEKLFF,TGCGCCAGCAGCCACCCGGGTTTTGCCCTTGAAAAACTGTTTTTT
.,few,TRBV2,11,TRBJ2-1,CASRQNWEQFF,TGTGCCAGCAGACAGAATTGGGAGCAGTTCTTC
.,.,TRBV4-1,13,TRBJ1-1,CASSLGGNTEAFF,TGCGCCAGCAGCCTGGGGGGGAACACTGAAGCTTTCTTT
.,few,TRBV4-2,15,TRBJ2-2,CASSQGIGDTGELFF,TGTGCCAGCAGCCAAGGAATCGGGGACACCGGGGAGCTGTTTTTT
.,.,TRBV2,14,TRBJ1-2,CASSELPGNYGYTF,TGTGCCAGCAGTGAGCTTCCGGGGAACTATGGCTACACCTTC
TRBD1,.,TRBV7-2,14,TRBJ1-2,CASSAYRQGAGYTF,TGTGCCAGCAGCGCCTATCGACAGGGGGCTGGCTACACCTTC
.,.,TRBV27,14,TRBJ1-1,CASSLYRAVTEAFF,TGTGCCAGCAGTTTATACAGGGCGGTGACTGAAGCTTTCTTT
TRBD1,.,TRBV6-5,14,TRBJ2-7,CASSSTGTLYEQYF,TGTGCCAGCAGTTCGACAGGGACCCTCTACGAGCAGTACTTC
.,once,TRBV7-2,15,TRBJ1-3,CASSPGGFSGNTIYF,TGTGCCAGCAGCCCGGGGGGGTTTTCTGGAAACACCATATATTTT
TRBD1,.,TRBV19,15,TRBJ1-6,CASSIWTGVNSPLHF,TGTGCCAGTAGTATCTGGACAGGGGTGAATTCACCCCTCCACTTT
.,.,TRBV5-1,15,TRBJ2-7,CASSGGGTAAYEQYF,TGCGCCAGCAGCGGGGGCGGGACAGCCGCCTACGAGCAGTACTTC
.,.,TRBV9,14,TRBJ1-1,CASSENRVNTEAFF,TGTGCCAGCAGCGAAAACAGGGTCAACACTGAAGCTTTCTTT
.,.,TRBV5-4,15,TRBJ2-3,CASSLGQARYDTQYF,TGTGCCAGCAGCTTGGGGCAAGCGCGCTACGATACGCAGTATTTT
.,.,TRBV4-2,15,TRBJ2-5,CASSQKQNSQETQYF,TGTGCCAGCAGCCAAAAACAGAATTCCCAAGAGACCCAGTACTTC
TRBD1,few,TRBV2,15,TRBJ2-7,CASSDRDRSLYEQYF,TGTGCCAGCAGTGATAGGGACAGGTCATTGTACGAGCAGTACTTC
.,.,TRBV4-1,14,TRBJ2-3,CASSQDSVTDTQYF,TGCGCCAGCAGCCAAGATTCGGTCACAGATACGCAGTATTTT
.,few,TRBV11-2,15,TRBJ2-3,CASSLGGQGTDTQYF,TGTGCCAGCAGCTTAGGAGGGCAGGGCACAGATACGCAGTATTTT
.,.,TRBV11-2,13,TRBJ2-5,CASSSDISGSQYF,TGTGCCAGCAGCTCGGACATATCTGGGTCCCAGTACTTC
.,few,TRBV4-2,15,TRBJ1-3,CASSQARGLANTIYF,TGTGCCAGCAGCCAAGCCAGGGGATTAGCAAACACCATATATTTT
.,.,TRBV2,13,TRBJ2-7,CASSEEQGDEQYF,TGTGCCAGCAGTGAAGAACAGGGCGACGAGCAGTACTTC
TRBD1,.,TRBV4-1,16,TRBJ1-1,CASSQEHPGTGAEAFF,TGCGCCAGCAGCCAGGAGCATCCCGGGACAGGGGCGGAAGCTTTCTTT
TRBD1,.,TRBV6-1,15,TRBJ2-7,CASSGGEGASYEQYF,TGTGCCAGCAGTGGAGGTGAGGGGGCCTCCTACGAGCAGTACTTC
.,.,TRBV6-1,16,TRBJ2-5,CASSELVGGPQETQYF,TGTGCCAGCAGTGAATTGGTAGGGGGACCTCAAGAGACCCAGTACTTC
TRBD1,.,TRBV6-5,15,TRBJ1-3,CASSRGQFSGNTIYF,TGTGCCAGCAGTAGGGGACAGTTCTCTGGAAACACCATATATTTT
TRBD1,.,TRBV4-2,16,TRBJ1-4,CASSQDLGQGGEKLFF,TGTGCCAGCAGCCAAGATCTCGGACAGGGGGGTGAAAAACTGTTTTTT
.,.,TRBV30,13,TRBJ1-4,CAAEQGTNEKLFF,TGTGCCGCGGAACAGGGAACTAATGAAAAACTGTTTTTT
.,.,TRBV6-5,14,TRBJ1-6,CASSRQAQNSPLHF,TGTGCCAGCAGTAGGCAGGCTCAGAATTCACCCCTCCACTTT